This T cell receptor (beta chain) was identified during a study of human T cells and chemical hapten exposure. Study-level information: An area of 2 cm by roughly 2 cm on upper inner arm skin received 2% DPC for sensitization. Patients were given diphenylcyclopropenone on the scalp weekly across the approximately 25-week study.

In the original workflow: Counting gave a median of around 90,000 TCRs per sample, with values ranging from 23,224 to 690,600. MiXCR was run by TCRdb on the RACE reads, yielding one entry per CDR3 protein. The V and J calls were determined by TCRdb, not by the authors. Among about 69,000 distinct CDR3 sequences listed, around 10% were seen once. CDR1 and CDR2 from the germline V gene are SGHTA and FQGNSA. The CDR3 sequence is 14 residues long. Trimming took 4 bases from V and 6 from J; bases not matched to a gene: 3. As for time point: patch test 2, 6 weeks after DPC sensitization. Treatment indicated: therapeutic diphenylcyclopropenone sensitization with weekly scalp DPC. At patch-test visits, sampling came before the patch test.

The receptor was isolated from a woman between 45 and 60 years old with alopecia areata. Some clones in this sample may be carry-over from other donors' samples. This chain links TRBV7-2 with TRBJ2-3; 11 nucleotides agree with TRBD2. Sequencing used whole blood, obtained in connection with sensitization to the hapten diphenylcyclopropenone (DPC). CDR3 residues: CASSYTSGSDTQYF. The CDR3 region has the DNA TGTGCCAGCAGCTACACTAGCGGGAGTGATACGCAGTATTTT.